Below, 32 T cell receptor beta chains from the same sample are listed, as sequenced in a study of T cells in localized non-small cell lung cancer. Here immunoSEQ multiplex PCR was the method, and the copy in TCRdb shows in-frame clones only, minus some. The sample carries over 30,000 clones, 75% to 90% recorded once. The sample here was peripheral blood mononuclear cells, taken before any cancer treatment. Every receptor here comes from a man aged 40-75 years with stage III lung adenocarcinoma.

The V gene is TRBV5-1, the J gene TRBJ1-1; D remains unclear. Germline-derived CDR1 and CDR2 are SGHRS and YFSETQ. The V gene lost 0 bases and the J gene lost 6 bases, with 12 bases spanning the gap. The CDR3 spans 14 residues. The CDR3 DNA is TGCGCCAGCAGCTTGGGTCAGTCTCTGGCTGAAGCTTTCTTT. Protein sequence: CASSLGQSLAEAFF.

This chain uses TRBV28 with TRBJ1-1; 11 nucleotides match TRBD1. The CDR3 has 15 amino acids. Germline V CDR1 and CDR2: MDHEN, SYDVKM. Unmatched junction bases numbered 6, after V lost 6 bases and J lost 3 bases. CDR3 region: CASRRGTGGHTEAFF. In nucleotides, the CDR3 is TGTGCCAGCAGGCGAGGGACAGGGGGACACACTGAAGCTTTCTTT. Supplemented by reference TRBV28 and TRBJ1-1, the full variable domain reads DVKVTQSSRYLVKRTGEKVFLECVQDMDHENMFWYRQDPGLGLRLIYFSYDVKMKEKGDIPEGYSVSREKKERFSLILESASTNQTSMYLCASRRGTGGHTEAFFGQGTRLTVV.

This chain uses TRBV15 with TRBJ1-4, with D possibly TRBD1 on 5 matching bases. Trimming shortened V by 6 bases and J by 1 base, and 12 bases separated the two germline ends. This CDR3 region has 15 residues. CDR1 LNHNV and CDR2 YYDKDF come from the germline V gene (reference sequence). CDR3 amino acids: CATRPGGETNEKLFF. The CDR3 DNA follows: TGTGCCACCAGGCCCGGGGGGGAAACTAATGAAAAACTGTTTTTT.

J is TRBJ2-1 and V is TRBV30; 8 nucleotides agree with TRBD2. CDR1 is GTSNPN, CDR2 SVGIG, per germline (reference sequence). Losses at the gene ends were 8 bases for V and 8 bases for J; bases not matched to a gene: 17. This CDR3 spans 15 amino acids. CDR3: CARTKNSGGAHEQFF. The CDR3 nucleotides are TGTGCCCGGACGAAGAATTCGGGGGGGGCACATGAGCAGTTCTTC.

This sequence joins TRBV6-1 and TRBJ2-5; TRBD1 aligns across 9 bases. J lost 5 bases, V lost 6 bases, and 10 bases had no gene match. Germline-derived CDR1 and CDR2 are MNHNS and SASEGT. The CDR3 consists of 15 residues. The CDR3 bases are TGTGCCAGCAGGACGGGGACAGGGAGGGCGGAGACCCAGTACTTC. As protein: CASRTGTGRAETQYF.

This clone was picked up a small number of times. The chain employs TRBV6-6 and TRBJ1-1; maybe TRBD1 (6 bases). Germline assignment: CDR1 MNHNY and CDR2 SVGAGI (reference sequence). Trimming stripped 4 bases from V and 1 base from J, with 16 bases between. The CDR3 is 16 residues long. CDR3 sequence (DNA): TGTGCCAGCAGTTCCCAAGGACAGCAACCGAACACTGAAGCTTTCTTT. Translated, it gives CASSSQGQQPNTEAFF.

J is TRBJ1-5 and V is TRBV6-1, with unresolved D. There are 17 residues in the CDR3. The germline V and J ends were trimmed by 1 base and 1 base, with 14 bases remaining between them. Germline assignment: CDR1 MNHNS and CDR2 SASEGT. CDR3 in amino acids: CASSEDIWENSNQPQHF. The CDR3 nucleotides are TGTGCCAGCAGTGAAGACATATGGGAAAACAGCAATCAGCCCCAGCATTTT.

This sequence joins TRBV11-3 and TRBJ1-2; no clear D gene. This CDR3 region has 14 residues. V shed 2 bases and J shed 8 bases, with 15 bases lying between them. Germline CDR1 and CDR2: SGHNT and YENEEA. The CDR3 spells CASSLNLDYGGYTF. The CDR3, as DNA: TGTGCCAGCAGCTTAAATCTGGACTACGGCGGCTACACCTTC.

This clone was seen a single time. The chain has TRBV11-2 and TRBJ1-2; no reliable D call. Germline CDR1 and CDR2: SGHAT and FQNNGV. Trimming shortened V by 1 base and J by 1 base, and 4 bases separated the two germline ends. CDR3 length: 13 residues. Here the CDR3 DNA reads TGTGCCAGCAGCTTAGGTCTTAACTATGGCTACACCTTC. Translation: CASSLGLNYGYTF.

The V call is TRBV2, the J call TRBJ2-5; D unresolved. Germline values: CDR1 SNHLY, CDR2 FYNNEI. Between the trimmed V and J ends, which lost 4 bases and 0 bases, there was a span of 6 bases. The CDR3 is 13 residues long. CDR3 region: CASSARNQETQYF. Written as DNA, the CDR3 is TGTGCCAGCAGTGCGAGAAACCAAGAGACCCAGTACTTC.

V and J are TRBV6-6 and TRBJ1-5; 7 positions match TRBD1. The CDR3 extends over 16 amino acids. The trim removed 4 bases at V and 2 bases at J, leaving 8 bases unmatched. Germline assignment: CDR1 MNHNY and CDR2 SVGAGI (reference sequence). The CDR3 region is CASSSKTGRGNQPQHF. CDR3 sequence (DNA): TGTGCCAGCAGTTCGAAGACAGGGCGCGGCAATCAGCCCCAGCATTTT.

The rearrangement joins TRBV9 to TRBJ2-7; D unclear. The V and J ends lost 0 bases and 3 bases respectively, with 13 bases between them. This CDR3 is 15 amino acids long. Germline CDR1 is SGDLS and CDR2 is YYNGEE. The CDR3 nucleotides read TGTGCCAGCAGCGTAGGAGACTCTTCAATCTACGAGCAGTACTTC. Translated: CASSVGDSSIYEQYF.

The chain combines TRBV4-3 with TRBJ2-2, with 11 bases that match TRBD2. The trim removed 3 bases at V and 5 bases at J, leaving 5 bases unmatched. CDR1 LGHNA and CDR2 YSLEER come from the germline V gene. This CDR3 has 16 residues. The CDR3 loop reads CASSHIAGGPTGELFF. CDR3 coding DNA: TGCGCCAGCAGCCATATAGCGGGGGGGCCGACCGGGGAGCTGTTTTTT.

V and J are TRBV2 and TRBJ2-5; no clear D. Looked up from germline, CDR1 is SNHLY and CDR2 is FYNNEI. This CDR3 is 14 amino acids long. The V end lost 1 base, the J end lost 1 base, and 7 bases lay between the germline ends. CDR3 coding DNA: TGTGCCAGCAGTGAAGGTCCGGGCCAAGAGACCCAGTACTTC. Protein product: CASSEGPGQETQYF.

A single count supports this clone. V gene TRBV19 combines with J gene TRBJ1-5; TRBD1 might be the D (6 bases). This CDR3 region has 13 residues. V lost 9 bases, J lost 7 bases, and 16 bases lay in between. From germline, CDR1 is LNHDA and CDR2 SQIVND (reference sequence). DNA for the CDR3: TGTGCCAGCAAGGACAGCCCTCGACAGCCCCAGCATTTT. As protein: CASKDSPRQPQHF.

The V gene is TRBV27, the J gene TRBJ2-5; 7 bases fit TRBD1. This CDR3 is built from 14 residues. Germline V gene sequence: CDR1 MNHEY, CDR2 SMNVEV (reference sequence). V shed 3 bases, J shed 5 bases, and the junction held 6 bases outside the gene matches. CDR3 loop: CASSFRRGPETQYF. The DNA of the CDR3 is TGTGCCAGCAGTTTTCGTAGGGGGCCTGAGACCCAGTACTTC.

The chain combines TRBV18 with TRBJ2-1, with 8 positions matching TRBD1. With 8 bases clipped from V and 8 bases from J, the junction kept 14 bases outside the gene matches. Per germline, CDR1 KGHSH and CDR2 LQKENI. The CDR3 has 15 residues. CDR3 in DNA: TGTGCCAGCAGGGGCCGAGACAGGGGTTTCGATGAGCAGTTCTTC. It encodes CASRGRDRGFDEQFF.

The chain is built from TRBV4-1 and TRBJ1-6, with no clear D. This CDR3 has 12 amino acids. Trimming took 2 bases from V and 9 from J, leaving 5 bases between them. Germline lookup yields CDR1 MGHRA and CDR2 YSYEKL. The CDR3 DNA is TGCGCCAGCAGCCAACATGCTTCACCCCTCCACTTT. Translating gives CASSQHASPLHF.

The table lists this clone with a count of one. The V and J genes are TRBV11-3 and TRBJ1-1; 9 bases are a match to TRBD1. The CDR3 is made up of 15 amino acids. The V gene's germline CDR1 is SGHNT and CDR2 YENEEA. With 0 bases clipped from V and 6 bases from J, the junction kept 5 bases outside the gene matches. CDR3 DNA: TGTGCCAGCAGCTTAGATGGGGGACAGGGCTCTGAAGCTTTCTTT. Its translation is CASSLDGGQGSEAFF.

The genes are TRBV5-4 and TRBJ1-4, with 9 positions matching TRBD1. Germline V gene data show CDR1 as SGHNT and CDR2 as YYREEE (reference sequence). J lost 6 bases, V lost 4 bases, and 7 bases had no gene match. This CDR3 contains 15 residues. Here the CDR3 reads CASSKNRGLDEKLFF. CDR3 nucleotides: TGTGCCAGCAGCAAAAACAGGGGGCTGGATGAAAAACTGTTTTTT.

The rearrangement joins TRBV5-6 to TRBJ1-1; the D gene is possibly TRBD1 (6 bases). Trimming cost V 3 bases and J 0 bases, with 12 bases left between them. The CDR3 sequence is 15 residues long. Per germline, CDR1 SGHDT and CDR2 YYEEEE. The CDR3 DNA reads as TGTGCCAGCAGCTGGGATACAGGGTTGAACACTGAAGCTTTCTTT. It encodes CASSWDTGLNTEAFF.

The gene calls are TRBV11-2 and TRBJ1-6; D gene ambiguous. This CDR3 has 12 residues. V was pared by 2 bases and J by 10 bases, with 6 bases between. The germline V gene has CDR1 SGHAT and CDR2 FQNNGV. The CDR3 DNA reads as TGTGCCAGCAGCTTAATTGGGTCACCCCTCCACTTT. This sequence encodes CASSLIGSPLHF.

V and J are TRBV14 and TRBJ2-7; D is perhaps TRBD2 (6 bases). Trimming left V 4 bases short and J 3 bases short, with 7 bases between. Germline values: CDR1 SGHDN, CDR2 FVKESK. The CDR3 spans 12 residues. For the CDR3, the DNA is TGTGCCAGCAGCCTGGGGGGCTACGAGCAGTACTTC. It translates to CASSLGGYEQYF.

The J gene is TRBJ2-3, the V gene TRBV6-6; D perhaps matches TRBD1 (5 bases). Between the trimmed V and J ends, which lost 2 bases and 1 base, there was a span of 10 bases. CDR3 length: 15 amino acids. Germline V gene sequence: CDR1 MNHNY, CDR2 SVGAGI (reference sequence). In nucleotides, the CDR3 is TGTGCCAGCAGTTACGAATCCAGGGGCACAGATACGCAGTATTTT. Its translation: CASSYESRGTDTQYF.

The chain is built from TRBV7-3 and TRBJ2-6, with 10 bases identical to TRBD1. The CDR3 runs to 19 residues. Losses at the gene ends were 0 bases for V and 4 bases for J; bases not matched to a gene: 9. CDR1 and CDR2 (germline): SGHTA, FQGTGA. CDR3 sequence reads: CASSLTPTGGWKGANVLTF. The CDR3 DNA is TGTGCCAGCAGCTTAACGCCGACAGGGGGCTGGAAAGGGGCCAACGTCCTGACTTTC.

The V call is TRBV18, the J call TRBJ1-2; D might be TRBD1 (6 bases). The CDR3 covers 14 residues. Germline V lookup: CDR1 KGHSH, CDR2 LQKENI. The V gene lost 3 bases and the J gene lost 0 bases, with 8 bases spanning the gap. The chain's CDR3 is CASSPGQTNYGYTF. The CDR3 DNA reads as TGTGCCAGCTCACCCGGACAGACTAACTATGGCTACACCTTC.

In its sample, this clone was seen a few times. This rearrangement joins TRBV5-5 to TRBJ2-2; no definite D call. The germline gives CDR1 SGHKS, CDR2 YYEKEE (reference sequence). Trimming took 3 bases from V and 0 from J, leaving 9 bases between them. The CDR3 sequence is 15 residues long. The CDR3: CASSSADSNTGELFF. The CDR3 region has the DNA TGTGCCAGCAGCTCAGCCGATTCGAACACCGGGGAGCTGTTTTTT.

The J gene is TRBJ2-1, the V gene TRBV5-4; 9 bases map to TRBD1. V lost 4 bases and J lost 12; bases outside the gene matches: 8. Germline lookup yields CDR1 SGHNT and CDR2 YYREEE (reference sequence). The length of the CDR3 is 13 residues. This CDR3 is CASSHGQGLGQFF. In nucleotides, the CDR3 is TGTGCCAGCAGCCACGGACAGGGGTTAGGGCAGTTCTTC.

The chain combines TRBV5-1 with TRBJ2-7, with 7 bases lining up with TRBD1. The CDR3 sequence is 15 residues long. The V gene end was trimmed by 0 bases and the J gene end by 4 bases; junction bases not matched to a gene: 7. Germline assignment: CDR1 SGHRS and CDR2 YFSETQ. CDR3 in amino acids: CASSLGIGRGYEQYF. CDR3 in DNA: TGCGCCAGCAGCTTGGGTATAGGCAGGGGGTACGAGCAGTACTTC. Full variable domain (missing parts from reference TRBV5-1 and TRBJ2-7): KAGVTQTPRYLIKTRGQQVTLSCSPISGHRSVSWYQQTPGQGLQFLFEYFSETQRNKGNFPGRFSGRQFSNSRSEMNVSTLELGDSALYLCASSLGIGRGYEQYFGPGTRLTVT.

The rearrangement uses TRBV6-5 and TRBJ1-1; 7 nucleotides line up with TRBD1. This CDR3 has 13 residues. In germline, CDR1 is MNHEY, CDR2 SVGAGI. Trimming at V came to 6 bases and at J to 7 bases, leaving 8 bases not matched to a gene. CDR3 amino acids: CASRLTGIDEAFF. CDR3 nucleotides: TGTGCCAGCAGACTGACAGGGATAGATGAAGCTTTCTTT.

The chain is built from TRBV12-2 and TRBJ1-6. TRBV12-2 is described as a pseudogene. The CDR3 extends over 21 amino acids. The CDR3 bases are TGTGCAAGTCGCTTAGGGTTGCCGCAGGGGAGGGCGGTTGATCTGGATTCACCCCTCCACTTT. It yields the protein CASRLGLPQGRAVDLDSPLHF.

This rearrangement joins TRBV5-4 to TRBJ2-1; 9 nucleotides line up with TRBD2. Per the germline V gene, CDR1 is SGHNT and CDR2 is YYREEE (reference sequence). V was clipped by 4 bases and J by 6 bases; unmatched bases: 14. The CDR3 contains 17 residues. CDR3 sequence: CASSPARGGGAANEQFF. The CDR3, as DNA: TGTGCCAGCAGCCCCGCTCGGGGCGGGGGGGCCGCCAATGAGCAGTTCTTC. Full variable domain (missing parts from reference TRBV5-4 and TRBJ2-1): ETGVTQSPTHLIKTRGQQVTLRCSSQSGHNTVSWYQQALGQGPQFIFQYYREEENGRGNFPPRFSGLQFPNYSSELNVNALELDDSALYLCASSPARGGGAANEQFFGPGTRLTVL.